The 13 T cell receptor beta chains presented below share a single source sample, sequenced in a study of cytomegalovirus exposure and HLA in healthy donors. PCR was performed using 60 Vbeta and 13 Jbeta primers. The method was immunoSEQ multiplex PCR; TCRdb's version includes in-frame clones alone and lacks a portion of them. The sample lists 90,000 to 150,000 clones, about 80% occurring once. The sequenced material came from PBMCs. The receptor source for this set is a female donor in good health and CMV-seronegative.

V and J are TRBV25-1 and TRBJ1-1; D gene ambiguous. This CDR3 contains 14 residues. In germline, CDR1 is MGHDK, CDR2 SYGVNS. Deletions cut 2 bases from V and 2 bases from J, with 9 bases between. CDR3 nucleotides: TGTGCCAGCAGTGAACCGGGAACAAACACTGAAGCTTTCTTT. Its protein is CASSEPGTNTEAFF.

This chain connects TRBV11-2 to TRBJ1-3; TRBD1 aligns across 8 bases. The CDR3 has 17 amino acids. Germline V gene data show CDR1 as SGHAT and CDR2 as FQNNGV. Trimming took 5 bases from V and 1 from J; bases not matched to a gene: 10. CDR3 nucleotide sequence: TGTGCCAGCAGCCTCCTAGGACAGGGCCTTTCTGGAAACACCATATATTTT. It is translated as CASSLLGQGLSGNTIYF.

V and J are TRBV4-1 and TRBJ2-1; a weak D match, TRBD1 (6 bases). The CDR3 runs 13 residues. In germline, CDR1 is MGHRA, CDR2 YSYEKL. The V end was cut by 8 bases, the J end by 6 bases, with 14 bases between. CDR3 nucleotides: TGCGCCAGCGCCTCAGGGGCGGGCAATGAGCAGTTCTTC. Its protein is CASASGAGNEQFF.

The chain joins TRBV5-1 to TRBJ1-3; weak D call: TRBD1 (5 bases). From germline, CDR1 is SGHRS and CDR2 YFSETQ. This CDR3 is 16 amino acids long. V was shortened by 4 bases and J by 0 bases, with 14 bases between the two germline ends. The chain's CDR3 is CASSPTARNSGNTIYF. The CDR3 nucleotides read TGCGCCAGCAGCCCGACAGCCAGGAACTCTGGAAACACCATATATTTT.

CDR3 residues: CASSRQGMNTEAFF. The CDR3 bases are TGCGCCAGCAGCCGGCAGGGCATGAACACTGAAGCTTTCTTT. The chain recombines TRBV4-1 with TRBJ1-1, with D maybe TRBD1 (5 bases). V was cut by 4 bases and J by 0 bases, with 9 bases left in between. Germline-derived CDR1 and CDR2 are MGHRA and YSYEKL. This CDR3 has 14 amino acids.

The genes are TRBV4-1 and TRBJ2-2; 11 nucleotides agree with TRBD2. The CDR3 is 17 residues long. The ends lost 2 bases at V and 3 bases at J; junction bases unmatched: 5. Germline CDR1 MGHRA, CDR2 YSYEKL. CDR3 bases: TGCGCCAGCAGCCAATCAACTAGCGGGGGTTACACCGGGGAGCTGTTTTTT. This codes for CASSQSTSGGYTGELFF.

The rearrangement uses TRBV19 and TRBJ1-2, with unresolved D. The CDR3 is 15 residues long. Trimming removed 2 bases at V and 5 bases at J, with 15 bases between. Germline assignment: CDR1 LNHDA and CDR2 SQIVND (reference sequence). In DNA, the CDR3 is TGTGCCAGTAGTATATATGTGGAGAGAATTTATGGCTACACCTTC. Residues: CASSIYVERIYGYTF. Full variable domain (rest looked up from reference TRBV19 and TRBJ1-2): DGGITQSPKYLFRKEGQNVTLSCEQNLNHDAMYWYRQDPGQGLRLIYYSQIVNDFQKGDIAEGYSVSREKKESFPLTVTSAQKNPTAFYLCASSIYVERIYGYTFGSGTRLTVV.

This chain links TRBV4-1 with TRBJ1-6; D gene ambiguous. The V gene's germline CDR1 is MGHRA and CDR2 YSYEKL. The CDR3 loop spans 16 amino acids. The V gene lost 2 bases and the J gene lost 0 bases, with 8 bases spanning the gap. For the CDR3, the DNA is TGCGCCAGCAGCCAAAGTGTGAGCTCCTATAATTCACCCCTCCACTTT. Encoded protein: CASSQSVSSYNSPLHF.

This clone showed up just once. At one of its ends the junction is not consistent with the germline gene, which may arise from a read error. V usage is TRBV7-7 and J usage is TRBJ2-7, with 8 bases fitting TRBD2. The germline V gene encodes CDR1 SSHAT and CDR2 FNYEAQ (reference sequence). This CDR3 has 14 residues. The CDR3 sequence is CASSPAGGPGEQYF. The DNA of the CDR3 is TGTGCTAGCAGTCCCGCGGGGGGTCCGGGTGAGCAGTACTTC. Drawing the rest from reference TRBV7-7 and TRBJ2-7, the complete variable domain is GAGVSQSPRYKVTKRGQDVTLRCDPISSHATLYWYQQALGQGPEFLTYFNYEAQPDKSGLPSDRFSAERPEGSISTLTIQRTEQRDSAMYRCASSPAGGPGEQYFGPGTRLTVT.

J is TRBJ1-2 and V is TRBV5-6; no clear D. Per germline, CDR1 SGHDT and CDR2 YYEEEE. V was pared by 5 bases and J by 0 bases, with 8 bases between. The CDR3 spans 13 residues. In nucleotides, the CDR3 is TGTGCCAGCAGGGTCCAGGCTAACTATGGCTACACCTTC. Amino acids: CASRVQANYGYTF.

The rearrangement joins TRBV25-1 to TRBJ1-1, with 8 bases matching TRBD1. The CDR3 length is 15 residues. The ends lost 4 bases at V and 3 bases at J; junction bases unmatched: 7. Looked up from germline, CDR1 is MGHDK and CDR2 is SYGVNS. The CDR3 bases are TGTGCCAGCAGTGCCGTAGACAGGGGTGACACTGAAGCTTTCTTT. Residues: CASSAVDRGDTEAFF.

J is TRBJ2-3 and V is TRBV19; perhaps TRBD1 as D (8 bases). V shed 5 bases and J shed 0 bases, with 15 bases lying between them. Per the germline V gene, CDR1 is LNHDA and CDR2 is SQIVND (reference sequence). This CDR3 has 16 residues. The CDR3 DNA sequence: TGTGCCAGTAGTCCTACAGGGGGGGCTAGCACAGATACGCAGTATTTT. Translation: CASSPTGGASTDTQYF.

This chain uses TRBV7-6 with TRBJ2-3, with D possibly TRBD1 on 6 matching bases. From germline, CDR1 is SGHVS and CDR2 FNYEAQ. CDR3 length: 16 amino acids. With 5 bases removed from V and 0 bases from J, the gap between germline ends came to 15 bases. As DNA, the CDR3 is TGTGCCAGCAGCCTCGTAGGGGGTCCTAGCACAGATACGCAGTATTTT. It codes for CASSLVGGPSTDTQYF.